The clone carrying this TCR beta chain has only a few counts. Its specificity is not known. The data were taken from a study of post-analysis software for immune sequencing data. Overall study context: Relapsing-remitting, secondary progressive and progressive-relapsing forms made up the multiple sclerosis disease courses.

CDR1 ENHRY and CDR2 SYGVKD come from the germline V gene. There are 15 residues in the CDR3. With V trimmed by 3 bases and J by 2 bases, 3 bases remained unmatched. General observations from the study: Four to six TRBV segments appeared more often in patients than in controls, and TRBV5-6, TRBV5-1 and TRBV20-1 were among these. Multiple sclerosis patients had significantly lower normalized Chao1 diversity than controls.

The authors incorporated unique molecular identifiers into the TCR beta cDNA libraries. cDNA molecules numbering about 490,000 came from around 0.96 to 9.9 million T cells. TCRdb re-derived calls from the PCR reads in MiXCR, one entry per CDR3 protein. The table has roughly 600,000 distinct CDR3 sequences, around 47% seen once. This clonotype was sampled from a girl aged 10 to 17 with multiple sclerosis. V gene TRBV10-3 combines with J gene TRBJ2-5; TRBD1 aligns across 10 bases. Sequenced: blood. The CDR3 reads CAISEDRGPQETQYF. CDR3 coding DNA: TGTGCCATCAGTGAAGACAGGGGGCCTCAAGAGACCCAGTACTTC.